This T cell receptor beta chain derives from a study of blood T cells in healthy people across ages. Whole-study findings and limits: Diversity of TCR beta per million T cells declined in a roughly linear way with age. Investigators treated diversity estimates from one million T cells as underestimates.

Together with a sample-barcoded 5' primer, a J-beta primer mix was included in a second PCR lasting about 6 to 11 cycles. TCRdb reprocessed the 5' RACE reads with MiXCR, giving one entry per CDR3 protein. The sample shows over 600,000 distinct CDR3 sequences, around a fifth of them seen only once. A note on this clonotype: The antigen is not known.

Sequenced material: blood. The TCR sequence derives from a man in his 70s in good health.

For the CDR3, the DNA is TGTGCCAGCAGTTTATCTGACACCCTAGCCAAAAACATTCAGTACTTC. This gives the protein CASSLSDTLAKNIQYF. The chain couples TRBV28 to TRBJ2-4; no clear D gene. V was shortened by 1 base and J by 0 bases, with 10 bases between the two germline ends. The CDR3 length is 16 residues. Germline V CDR1 and CDR2: MDHEN, SYDVKM.